Following are 31 T cell receptor beta chains from one sample sequenced in a study of human T cells and chemical hapten exposure. Time point specified: pre-sensitization, week 0. Sample treatment: therapeutic diphenylcyclopropenone sensitization with weekly scalp DPC. TCRdb re-called the RACE reads with MiXCR, one entry per CDR3 protein. This table has about 260,000 distinct CDR3 sequences, approximately 8.4% appearing once. The source was whole blood, collected in connection with sensitization to the hapten diphenylcyclopropenone (DPC). Receptors were obtained from a woman between 40 and 55 years old with alopecia areata. Some clones in this sample may be carry-over from other donors' samples.

The chain has TRBV7-2 and TRBJ2-1, with TRBD2 matching over 11 bases. The germline V gene has CDR1 SGHTA and CDR2 FQGNSA. The CDR3 totals 14 residues. V trimming: 6 bases; J trimming: 7 bases; junction bases outside the gene matches: 5. CDR3 sequence: CASSFLAGGNEQFF. The CDR3 bases are TGTGCCAGCAGTTTCCTAGCGGGAGGAAATGAGCAGTTCTTC.

In its sample, this clonotype was seen a few times. CDR3 amino acids: CASRSDRGGTEAFF. The CDR3 region has the DNA TGTGCCAGCAGATCGGACAGGGGGGGCACTGAAGCTTTCTTT. The V and J genes are TRBV2 and TRBJ1-1; 10 bases are shared with TRBD1. The V and J ends lost 6 bases and 4 bases, in that order; junction bases with no gene match: 5. From germline, CDR1 is SNHLY and CDR2 FYNNEI. CDR3 size: 14 residues.

The rearrangement uses TRBV6-5 and TRBJ2-2, with 14 bases identical to TRBD2. CDR3 size: 16 residues. Germline CDR1 reads MNHEY; CDR2 reads SVGAGI. The V segment lost 4 bases and the J segment 6 bases; nucleotides outside the gene matches: 4. CDR3: CASSSGTSGRAGELFF. The CDR3 DNA reads TGTGCCAGCAGTTCTGGGACTAGCGGGAGAGCCGGGGAGCTGTTTTTT.

This clonotype was counted at least ten times. V and J are TRBV6-1 and TRBJ1-1; no clear D. This CDR3 comprises 14 residues. Germline loops: CDR1 MNHNS, CDR2 SASEGT. The V gene lost 7 bases and the J gene lost 0 bases, with 12 bases spanning the gap. CDR3 in amino acids: CASTSGLMNTEAFF. In nucleotides, the CDR3 is TGTGCCAGCACCTCCGGACTAATGAACACTGAAGCTTTCTTT.

The chain combines TRBV6-4 with TRBJ2-1; the match to TRBD1 covers 10 bases. V lost 5 bases, J lost 2 bases, and 9 bases stayed unmatched. Germline V gives CDR1 MRHNA, CDR2 SNTAGT. This CDR3 has 17 residues. CDR3 nucleotides: TGTGCCAGCAGTTTGGAAGCCGGGACAGGGGCCTACAATGAGCAGTTCTTC. Translated: CASSLEAGTGAYNEQFF.

This clonotype was seen more than once but under ten times. The chain employs TRBV6-2 or TRBV6-3 and TRBJ2-3, with TRBD2 identical over 9 bases. Germline loops: CDR1 MNHEY, CDR2 SVGEGT. J lost 5 bases, V lost 0 bases, and 3 bases had no gene match. The CDR3 loop spans 15 amino acids. As DNA, the CDR3 is TGTGCCAGCAGTTACTCGACTAGCGGCAAAGATACGCAGTATTTT. It encodes CASSYSTSGKDTQYF.

The table lists this clonotype with a few counts. This chain connects TRBV6-2 or TRBV6-3 to TRBJ1-2; 7 bases line up with TRBD1. The CDR3 runs to 13 residues. Trimming took 5 bases from V and 7 from J; bases not matched to a gene: 7. Germline V gene sequence: CDR1 MNHEY, CDR2 SVGEGT. CDR3 amino acids: CASSQPHRGGYTF. CDR3 in DNA: TGTGCCAGCAGTCAACCCCACAGGGGTGGCTACACCTTC.

The chain is built from TRBV3-1 and TRBJ2-7; D unresolved. CDR3 length: 16 amino acids. Germline V gene lookup returns CDR1 LGHDT and CDR2 YNNKEL (reference sequence). V was shortened by 4 bases and J by 7 bases, with 23 bases between the two germline ends. The CDR3: CASSPRETRMVREQYF. CDR3 in DNA: TGTGCCAGCAGCCCCAGAGAGACCAGAATGGTGAGGGAGCAGTACTTC.

This clonotype was seen only a few times. The CDR3 DNA is TGCAGTGCTAGTAAGGGGGCCGGAGGTATGAACACTGAAGCTTTCTTT. Its protein product is CSASKGAGGMNTEAFF. The rearrangement joins TRBV20-1 to TRBJ1-1; 7 nucleotides align to TRBD1. Germline V gene sequence: CDR1 DFQATT, CDR2 SNEGSKA (reference sequence). The CDR3 is made up of 16 amino acids. After removal of 3 bases from V and 0 bases from J, the junction contained 10 bases not matched to a gene.

The V and J genes are TRBV12-3 or TRBV12-4 and TRBJ2-1; perhaps TRBD2 as D (6 bases). The CDR3 loop spans 15 amino acids. The V end was cut by 4 bases, the J end by 3 bases, with 13 bases between. The CDR3 nucleotides read TGTGCCAGCAGTTCAGGGAGGTGGGACTACAATGAGCAGTTCTTC. This encodes CASSSGRWDYNEQFF.

The rearrangement uses TRBV20-1 and TRBJ2-5; a weak D match, TRBD2 (5 bases). The length of the CDR3 is 13 residues. Germline assignment: CDR1 DFQATT and CDR2 SNEGSKA (reference sequence). V dropped 3 bases and J dropped 1 base, with 9 bases sitting between them. Here the CDR3 DNA reads TGCAGTGCTAGTCACGGGGTCCAAGAGACCCAGTACTTC. It is translated as CSASHGVQETQYF.

The CDR3 region is CSAYSGRGGKYEQYF. The CDR3 nucleotides read TGCAGTGCTTACAGCGGGAGGGGAGGAAAATACGAGCAGTACTTC. This chain links TRBV20-1 with TRBJ2-7; the match to TRBD2 covers 10 bases. CDR1 and CDR2 from the germline V gene are DFQATT and SNEGSKA (reference sequence). The CDR3 sequence is 15 residues long. With V trimmed by 5 bases and J by 4 bases, 11 bases remained unmatched.

The genes are TRBV24-1 and TRBJ2-1, with 10 positions matching TRBD2. Germline V gene sequence: CDR1 KGHDR, CDR2 SFDVKD. Trimming took 6 bases from V and 1 from J; bases not matched to a gene: 5. The CDR3 runs 16 residues. In DNA, the CDR3 is TGTGCCACCAGTAAGACGACTAGCGGGTCCTACAATGAGCAGTTCTTC. This gives the protein CATSKTTSGSYNEQFF.

This rearrangement joins TRBV9 to TRBJ2-2; D is uncertain. Trimming stripped 1 base from V and 0 bases from J, with 10 bases between. Germline CDR1 reads SGDLS; CDR2 reads YYNGEE. The CDR3 runs 16 residues. The CDR3 DNA follows: TGTGCCAGCAGCGTATTATCGGCTACGAACACCGGGGAGCTGTTTTTT. Its protein is CASSVLSATNTGELFF.

The chain has TRBV7-9 and TRBJ2-5, with TRBD1 matching 7 bases. After removal of 6 bases from V and 4 bases from J, the junction contained 14 bases not matched to a gene. The CDR3 has 16 amino acids. In germline, CDR1 is SEHNR, CDR2 FQNEAQ (reference sequence). The CDR3 protein is CASSMPRTGDRETQYF. The DNA of the CDR3 is TGTGCCAGCAGTATGCCACGGACAGGCGACCGAGAGACCCAGTACTTC.

This clonotype was counted a few times. The chain employs TRBV28 and TRBJ2-7, with 7 bases that match TRBD2. V was clipped by 6 bases and J by 1 base; unmatched bases: 9. The CDR3 loop spans 15 amino acids. CDR1 and CDR2 (germline): MDHEN, SYDVKM. CDR3: CASSPPWGGSYEQYF. DNA of the CDR3: TGTGCCAGCAGCCCCCCTTGGGGGGGATCCTACGAGCAGTACTTC.

This clonotype has only a few counts. The chain uses TRBV6-6 and TRBJ2-5; either TRBD1 or TRBD2 may fit D (6 bases each). The V end lost 8 bases, the J end lost 3 bases, and 19 bases lay between the germline ends. The CDR3 runs 15 residues. CDR1 and CDR2 (germline): MNHNY, SVGAGI (reference sequence). CDR3 bases: TGTGCCAGCGGGACTGAATCCAGGGGAAAAGAGACCCAGTACTTC. Its protein product is CASGTESRGKETQYF.

V is TRBV29-1 and J is TRBJ2-3, with D unresolved. The CDR3 has 13 residues. Trimming stripped 8 bases from V and 4 bases from J, with 16 bases between. Germline V gene sequence: CDR1 SQVTM, CDR2 ANQGSEA. The CDR3 DNA follows: TGCAGCCACACGACCTTGTATTCAGATACGCAGTATTTT. Encoded protein: CSHTTLYSDTQYF.

The chain uses TRBV3-1 and TRBJ2-3; D not resolved. The germline V and J ends were trimmed by 0 bases and 6 bases, with 19 bases remaining between them. CDR1 is LGHDT and CDR2 is YNNKEL in the germline V gene (reference sequence). This CDR3 has 17 amino acids. The CDR3 reads CASSQEAWAEGADTQYF. CDR3 nucleotides: TGTGCCAGCAGCCAAGAAGCGTGGGCTGAAGGAGCCGATACGCAGTATTTT.

The chain couples TRBV7-2 to TRBJ1-1; 7 bases align to TRBD1. CDR1 SGHTA and CDR2 FQGNSA come from the germline V gene. The CDR3 sequence is 14 residues long. J lost 11 bases, V lost 4 bases, and 13 bases had no gene match. In DNA, the CDR3 is TGTGCCAGCAGCTCCCCGGCACAGGGGAGTTCGGCTTTCTTT. Encoded protein: CASSSPAQGSSAFF.

The chain couples TRBV28 to TRBJ2-4; D is possibly TRBD1 (5 bases). The V gene's germline CDR1 is MDHEN and CDR2 SYDVKM. The V end was cut by 4 bases, the J end by 0 bases, with 16 bases between. The CDR3 extends over 17 amino acids. The CDR3 region is CASSSPTGILAKNIQYF. Written as DNA, the CDR3 is TGTGCCAGCAGTTCCCCCACAGGCATACTAGCCAAAAACATTCAGTACTTC. The complete variable domain, with remaining parts taken from reference TRBV28 and TRBJ2-4, reads DVKVTQSSRYLVKRTGEKVFLECVQDMDHENMFWYRQDPGLGLRLIYFSYDVKMKEKGDIPEGYSVSREKKERFSLILESASTNQTSMYLCASSSPTGILAKNIQYFGAGTRLSVL.

There are a few counts of this clonotype. This rearrangement joins TRBV5-1 to TRBJ2-7; D could derive from TRBD1 or TRBD2 (6 bases each). The CDR3 is 16 residues long. Germline V gene sequence: CDR1 SGHRS, CDR2 YFSETQ. Trimming took 1 base from V and 2 from J, leaving 16 bases between them. This chain's CDR3 is CASSLIGGGKPYEQYF. DNA of the CDR3: TGCGCCAGCAGCTTGATCGGAGGGGGTAAACCCTACGAGCAGTACTTC.

The V and J genes are TRBV6-5 and TRBJ2-5, with 7 bases aligning to TRBD1. This CDR3 is built from 15 residues. Unmatched junction bases numbered 8, after V lost 0 bases and J lost 7 bases. Germline V gives CDR1 MNHEY, CDR2 SVGAGI. CDR3 nucleotides: TGTGCCAGCAGTTACTCGACAGGGACGGGACGGACCCAGTACTTC. Protein: CASSYSTGTGRTQYF.

On this clonotype: The junction departs from germline at one end; a sequencing error may be responsible. The J gene is TRBJ2-3, the V gene TRBV7-9; D is possibly TRBD2 (6 bases). The CDR3 extends over 16 amino acids. CDR1 and CDR2 from the germline V gene are SEHNR and FQNEAQ (reference sequence). The CDR3 reads CVSSAAGSRGTDTQYF. The CDR3 nucleotides read TGTGTCAGCAGCGCGGCCGGGAGTAGAGGCACAGATACGCAGTATTTT.

This clonotype showed up just a few times. This sequence joins TRBV9 and TRBJ2-7; D is unclear. In germline, CDR1 is SGDLS, CDR2 YYNGEE. The CDR3 sequence is 14 residues long. V was cut by 0 bases and J by 6 bases, with 13 bases left in between. The CDR3 sequence is CASSVDHWGGEQYF. CDR3 sequence (DNA): TGTGCCAGCAGCGTAGATCATTGGGGTGGCGAGCAGTACTTC.

This clonotype was observed a few times. This chain uses TRBV20-1 with TRBJ2-5, with D perhaps TRBD1 or TRBD2 (5 bases each). The CDR3 consists of 16 residues. Germline V gives CDR1 DFQATT, CDR2 SNEGSKA (reference sequence). The V end lost 0 bases, the J end lost 4 bases, and 18 bases lay between the germline ends. CDR3 in DNA: TGCAGTGCTAGAGATGAGGGGCAGCAGGTATCAGAGACCCAGTACTTC. Translated, it gives CSARDEGQQVSETQYF.

Remarks on this clonotype: Since a much larger clone is just one base distant, this may be a read error. This chain joins TRBV5-4 and TRBJ2-7; 11 bases match TRBD2. Per the germline V gene, CDR1 is SGHNT and CDR2 is YYREEE (reference sequence). V gave up 5 bases and J gave up 2 bases; unmatched junction bases: 6. The CDR3 covers 15 residues. The CDR3 DNA reads TGTGCCAGCAGGCCCGGGACTAGCGGTCCCTACGAGCAGTACTTC. It specifies CASRPGTSGPYEQYF.

This clonotype appeared a few times. The chain combines TRBV4-2 with TRBJ1-4; D remains ambiguous. Trimming stripped 0 bases from V and 4 bases from J, with 9 bases between. Germline V gene sequence: CDR1 LGHNA, CDR2 YNFKEQ. The CDR3 is 15 residues long. CDR3 residues: CASSQDTLNNEKLFF. For the CDR3, the DNA is TGTGCCAGCAGCCAAGATACTTTAAATAATGAAAAACTGTTTTTT.

The J gene is TRBJ2-7, the V gene TRBV6-6; D is unresolved. The ends were cut back, 8 bases at V and 7 bases at J, with 12 bases in the middle. This CDR3 contains 11 residues. Germline assignment: CDR1 MNHNY and CDR2 SVGAGI (reference sequence). The CDR3 protein is CASGVSREQYF. Here the CDR3 DNA reads TGTGCCAGCGGAGTCTCGAGGGAGCAGTACTTC.

This chain uses TRBV28 with TRBJ2-5; TRBD1 might be the D (6 bases). CDR1 and CDR2 (germline): MDHEN, SYDVKM. The V gene lost 5 bases and the J gene lost 6 bases, with 25 bases spanning the gap. The CDR3 extends over 17 amino acids. Here the CDR3 reads CASSPYPEGGPLQTQYF. CDR3 bases: TGTGCCAGCAGTCCCTACCCCGAAGGGGGACCGCTCCAGACCCAGTACTTC.

This clonotype showed up many times. V and J are TRBV6-2 or TRBV6-3 and TRBJ2-7; possibly TRBD1 for D (6 bases). Looked up from germline, CDR1 is MNHEY and CDR2 is SVGEGT. V lost 4 bases and J 4 bases, leaving 14 bases between the germline ends. The CDR3 runs to 14 residues. CDR3 DNA sequence: TGTGCCAGCAGTTGGACAGCCCCCCGATACGAGCAGTACTTC. Encoded protein: CASSWTAPRYEQYF.